What follows describes a single T cell receptor (beta chain). This entry is derived from a study of blood T cell repertoires in COVID-19. Study-level information: Acute and convalescent COVID-19 samples came from the United States, Italy and Spain. T cells, B-cell-depleted T cells, or PBMCs provided the cDNA or gDNA that served as material.

While infection was still active, Seattle patients were enrolled and then followed longitudinally. In the original analysis: Estimated nucleated cell counts came from reference gene primer amplification. Profiled with immunoSEQ multiplex PCR; TCRdb holds only in-frame clones, not every one. V and J calls and clone size come straight from that table; D and trimming were deduced from the DNA. This sample has a few hundred thousand clones, with more than 85% found just once. CDR1 and CDR2 from the germline V gene are LNHDA and SQIVND (reference sequence). Between the trimmed V and J ends, which lost 6 bases and 4 bases, there was a span of 9 bases. The CDR3 has 12 residues.

This TCR came from a woman aged 60 to 75 with COVID-19, enrolled during active disease. The sequenced sample was peripheral blood. The gene calls are TRBV19 and TRBJ1-2; D unresolved. This CDR3 reads CASRPRSYGYTF. The CDR3 coding sequence is TGTGCCAGTAGGCCGAGGTCCTATGGCTACACCTTC.